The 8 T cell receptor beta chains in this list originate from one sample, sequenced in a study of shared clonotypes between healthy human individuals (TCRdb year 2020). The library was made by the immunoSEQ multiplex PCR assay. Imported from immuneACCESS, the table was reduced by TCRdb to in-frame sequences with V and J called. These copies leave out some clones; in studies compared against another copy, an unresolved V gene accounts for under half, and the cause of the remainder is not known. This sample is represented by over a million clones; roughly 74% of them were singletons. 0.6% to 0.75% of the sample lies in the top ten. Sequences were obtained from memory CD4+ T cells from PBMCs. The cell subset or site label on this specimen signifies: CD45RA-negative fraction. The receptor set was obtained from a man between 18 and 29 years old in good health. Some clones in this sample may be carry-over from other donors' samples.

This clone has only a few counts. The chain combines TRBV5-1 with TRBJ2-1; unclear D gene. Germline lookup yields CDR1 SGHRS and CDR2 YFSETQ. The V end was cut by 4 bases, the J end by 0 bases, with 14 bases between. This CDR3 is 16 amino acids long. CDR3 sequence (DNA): TGCGCCAGCAGCCCCGACGCCTCGAGCTCCTACAATGAGCAGTTCTTC. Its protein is CASSPDASSSYNEQFF.

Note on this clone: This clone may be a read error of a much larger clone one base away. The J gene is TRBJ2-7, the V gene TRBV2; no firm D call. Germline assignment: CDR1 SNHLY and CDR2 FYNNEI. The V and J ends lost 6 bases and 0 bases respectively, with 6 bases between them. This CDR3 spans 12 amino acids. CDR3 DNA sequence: TGTGCCAGCAGACCCAGCTCCTACGAGCAGTACTTC. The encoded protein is CASRPSSYEQYF.

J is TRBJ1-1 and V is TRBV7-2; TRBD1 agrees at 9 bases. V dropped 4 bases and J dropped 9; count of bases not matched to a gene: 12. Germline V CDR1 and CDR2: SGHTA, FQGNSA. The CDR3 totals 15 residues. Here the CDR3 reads CASSSTSGGTGQAFF. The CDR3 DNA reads TGTGCCAGCAGCTCGACTTCCGGGGGGACAGGGCAAGCTTTCTTT.

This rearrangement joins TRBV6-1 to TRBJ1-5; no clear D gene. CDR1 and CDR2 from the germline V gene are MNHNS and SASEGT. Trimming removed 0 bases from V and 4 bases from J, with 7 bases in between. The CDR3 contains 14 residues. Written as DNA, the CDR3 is TGTGCCAGCAGTGAAGCGTGGCAGAATCAGCCCCAGCATTTT. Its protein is CASSEAWQNQPQHF.

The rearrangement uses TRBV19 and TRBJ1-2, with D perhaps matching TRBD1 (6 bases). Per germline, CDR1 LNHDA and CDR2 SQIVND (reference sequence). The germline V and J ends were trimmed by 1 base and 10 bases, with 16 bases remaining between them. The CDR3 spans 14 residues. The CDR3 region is CASSIAGGHTAYTF. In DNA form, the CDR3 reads TGTGCCAGTAGTATAGCGGGGGGGCATACGGCCTACACCTTC.

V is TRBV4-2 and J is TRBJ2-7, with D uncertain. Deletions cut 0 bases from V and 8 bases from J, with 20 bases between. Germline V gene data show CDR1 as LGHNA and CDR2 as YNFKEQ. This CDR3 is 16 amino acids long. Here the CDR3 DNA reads TGTGCCAGCAGCCAAGATGGCCAGGCCGGCTCGTCGCAGCAGTACTTC. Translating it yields CASSQDGQAGSSQQYF.

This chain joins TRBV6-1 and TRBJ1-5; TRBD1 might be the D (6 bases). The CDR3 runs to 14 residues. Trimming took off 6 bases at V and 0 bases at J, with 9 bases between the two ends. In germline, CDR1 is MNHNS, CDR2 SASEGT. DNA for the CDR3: TGTGCCAGCAGCTGGACAGATAGCAATCAGCCCCAGCATTTT. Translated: CASSWTDSNQPQHF.

CDR3 in DNA: TGTGCAAGTCGCTCTAGGTTAGCCAAAAACATTCAGTACTTC. It translates to CASRSRLAKNIQYF. The chain recombines TRBV12-2 with TRBJ2-4; TRBD2 is the table's D call, not checked against the DNA. TRBV12-2 is deemed a pseudogene. There are 14 residues in the CDR3.